This is a list of T cell receptor beta chains from one sample in a study of low-dose radiotherapy and immunotherapy resistance in tumors. TCRdb ran MiXCR on the reads and lists one entry per CDR3 protein. The profile shows 70,000 to 90,000 distinct CDR3 sequences, 15% to 20% of them singletons. Sequenced here: PBMCs, sampled before treatment. The receptors come from a male donor with prostate cancer. The CDR3 runs from the conserved cysteine through the conserved F or W. The order of the fields is V gene, J gene, D gene, clone size, CDR3 DNA, CDR3 protein. A D gene is named only where the DNA matches it firmly. Clone sizes are given selectively: once, few, many, or a class where the clone is expanded.

V gene: TRBV5-6; J gene: TRBJ1-1; D gene: .; clone size: .; CDR3 DNA: TGTGCCAGCAGCTTGGAGGTTAACACTGAAGCTTTCTTT; CDR3 protein: CASSLEVNTEAFF
V gene: TRBV7-9; J gene: TRBJ2-1; D gene: .; clone size: many; CDR3 DNA: TGTGCCAGCAGCCCCCGACAGGATTACAATGAGCAGTTCTTC; CDR3 protein: CASSPRQDYNEQFF
V gene: TRBV11-2; J gene: TRBJ2-6; D gene: TRBD1; clone size: .; CDR3 DNA: TGTGCCAGCAGCGGGGACAGGGGAGGCCGTCGGGCCAACGTCCTGACTTTC; CDR3 protein: CASSGDRGGRRANVLTF
V gene: TRBV5-1; J gene: TRBJ2-2; D gene: TRBD2; clone size: many; CDR3 DNA: TGCGCCAGCAGCTTGTCCCTAGGACTAGCGGGTACCGGGGAGCTGTTTTTT; CDR3 protein: CASSLSLGLAGTGELFF
V gene: TRBV24-1; J gene: TRBJ2-5; D gene: .; clone size: many; CDR3 DNA: TGTGCCACCAGTGGACCAGCGGGCGAGACCCAGTACTTC; CDR3 protein: CATSGPAGETQYF
V gene: TRBV5-1; J gene: TRBJ1-1; D gene: .; clone size: .; CDR3 DNA: TGCGCCAGCAGCTTGGAAGGACAGAACACTGAAGCTTTCTTT; CDR3 protein: CASSLEGQNTEAFF
V gene: TRBV14; J gene: TRBJ2-7; D gene: .; clone size: many; CDR3 DNA: TGTGCCAGCAGGAGGACAGAGAGCTCCTACGAGCAGTACTTC; CDR3 protein: CASRRTESSYEQYF
V gene: TRBV6-4; J gene: TRBJ2-2; D gene: .; clone size: many; CDR3 DNA: TGTGCCAGCAGTGGAGGGGGGCCGGACGCCGGGGAGCTGTTTTTT; CDR3 protein: CASSGGGPDAGELFF
V gene: TRBV12-3/TRBV12-4; J gene: TRBJ2-7; D gene: .; clone size: .; CDR3 DNA: TGTGCCAGCAGTTTCCGGGCTTACGAGCAGTACTTC; CDR3 protein: CASSFRAYEQYF
V gene: TRBV18; J gene: TRBJ2-7; D gene: .; clone size: .; CDR3 DNA: TGTGCCAGCTCACCACCCCAAGGGCCTCCAGACGAGCAGTACTTC; CDR3 protein: CASSPPQGPPDEQYF
V gene: TRBV20-1; J gene: TRBJ2-4; D gene: TRBD2; clone size: many; CDR3 DNA: TGCAGTGCTACCCGGTCCGGCGGGGGATTCAACATTCAGTACTTC; CDR3 protein: CSATRSGGGFNIQYF
V gene: TRBV6-1; J gene: TRBJ2-5; D gene: .; clone size: few; CDR3 DNA: TGTGCCAGCAGTGAAATGGAAGAGACCCAGTACTTC; CDR3 protein: CASSEMEETQYF
V gene: TRBV6-1; J gene: TRBJ1-2; D gene: .; clone size: many; CDR3 DNA: TGTGCCAGCAGTCCGAGGACAGTCTATGGCTACACCTTC; CDR3 protein: CASSPRTVYGYTF
V gene: TRBV4-1; J gene: TRBJ2-1; D gene: TRBD2; clone size: many; CDR3 DNA: TGCGCCAGCAGCCTAAGAGGGACTAGCGGGGGCCGGGCGGAGCAGTTCTTC; CDR3 protein: CASSLRGTSGGRAEQFF
V gene: TRBV24-1; J gene: TRBJ2-3; D gene: .; clone size: many; CDR3 DNA: TGTGCCACCAGTCAAGGGAACACAGATACGCAGTATTTT; CDR3 protein: CATSQGNTDTQYF
V gene: TRBV25-1; J gene: TRBJ1-1; D gene: .; clone size: many; CDR3 DNA: TGTGCCAGCAGTGAATTGGGCGCGAACACTGAAGCTTTCTTT; CDR3 protein: CASSELGANTEAFF
V gene: TRBV7-3; J gene: TRBJ2-1; D gene: .; clone size: many; CDR3 DNA: TGTGCCAGCAGCTTCCCCGGGGCCTACAATGAGCAGTTCTTC; CDR3 protein: CASSFPGAYNEQFF
V gene: TRBV14; J gene: TRBJ2-1; D gene: .; clone size: many; CDR3 DNA: TGTGCCAGCAGCCCCTTACCCAATGAGCAGTTCTTC; CDR3 protein: CASSPLPNEQFF
V gene: TRBV25-1; J gene: TRBJ2-2; D gene: TRBD1; clone size: many; CDR3 DNA: TGTGCCAGCAGTGAATATAGGACAGGGAACACCGGGGAGCTGTTTTTT; CDR3 protein: CASSEYRTGNTGELFF
V gene: TRBV6-2/TRBV6-3; J gene: TRBJ1-1; D gene: .; clone size: few; CDR3 DNA: TGTGCCAGCAGTTACTACAGTGGTCATACTGAAGCTTTCTTT; CDR3 protein: CASSYYSGHTEAFF
V gene: TRBV7-3; J gene: TRBJ2-7; D gene: .; clone size: many; CDR3 DNA: TGTGCCAGCAGCCCCCACGGTGACTACGAGCAGTACTTC; CDR3 protein: CASSPHGDYEQYF
V gene: TRBV7-2; J gene: TRBJ2-3; D gene: TRBD1; clone size: many; CDR3 DNA: TGTGCCAGCAGCCTTGGACAGGGCCGTCCAGATACGCAGTATTTT; CDR3 protein: CASSLGQGRPDTQYF
V gene: TRBV27; J gene: TRBJ1-2; D gene: TRBD1; clone size: many; CDR3 DNA: TGTGCCAGCACCAACAGGGGACAGGGGGGCTACACCTTC; CDR3 protein: CASTNRGQGGYTF
V gene: TRBV29-1; J gene: TRBJ2-2; D gene: TRBD1; clone size: many; CDR3 DNA: TGCAGCGTTGGCACAGGGGGCGCAAGCACCGGGGAGCTGTTTTTT; CDR3 protein: CSVGTGGASTGELFF
V gene: TRBV13; J gene: TRBJ2-2; D gene: .; clone size: many; CDR3 DNA: TGTGCCAGCAGTATTATGGCCACCGGGGAGCTGTTTTTT; CDR3 protein: CASSIMATGELFF
V gene: TRBV19; J gene: TRBJ2-5; D gene: TRBD1; clone size: many; CDR3 DNA: TGTGCCAGTAGTATGACAGGGTTGGAGACCCAGTACTTC; CDR3 protein: CASSMTGLETQYF
V gene: TRBV20-1; J gene: TRBJ2-1; D gene: TRBD2; clone size: many; CDR3 DNA: TGCAGTGCCATGGCCCCAGCCGGCCTAGCGGGGCCGTACAATGAGCAGTTCTTC; CDR3 protein: CSAMAPAGLAGPYNEQFF
V gene: TRBV4-2; J gene: TRBJ2-3; D gene: TRBD2; clone size: many; CDR3 DNA: TGTGCCAGCAGCCAAGAAAGCGGGGGGGGCGGCGATACGCAGTATTTT; CDR3 protein: CASSQESGGGGDTQYF
V gene: TRBV6-1; J gene: TRBJ2-5; D gene: .; clone size: .; CDR3 DNA: TGTGCCAGCACCCCACTGCGTGGAGCCCAGTACTTC; CDR3 protein: CASTPLRGAQYF
V gene: TRBV12-3/TRBV12-4; J gene: TRBJ2-1; D gene: TRBD2; clone size: .; CDR3 DNA: TGTGCCAGCAGTTTGTCGCGGGGGGGCCTCGGCAATGAGCAGTTCTTC; CDR3 protein: CASSLSRGGLGNEQFF
V gene: TRBV5-1; J gene: TRBJ2-2; D gene: .; clone size: many; CDR3 DNA: TGCGCCAGCAGCTTTGGTCGGGGGAGCACCGGGGAGCTGTTTTTT; CDR3 protein: CASSFGRGSTGELFF
V gene: TRBV19; J gene: TRBJ2-7; D gene: .; clone size: .; CDR3 DNA: TGTGCCACCTCGCGAGAGGGTGACTACGAGCAGTACTTC; CDR3 protein: CATSREGDYEQYF
V gene: TRBV19; J gene: TRBJ2-1; D gene: TRBD2; clone size: .; CDR3 DNA: TGTGCCAGTAAGACTAGCGGGGCCGATTACAATGAGCAGTTCTTC; CDR3 protein: CASKTSGADYNEQFF
V gene: TRBV7-9; J gene: TRBJ2-2; D gene: TRBD1; clone size: many; CDR3 DNA: TGTGCCAGCAGCTCTATCATGACAGGGTTAAACACCGGGGAGCTGTTTTTT; CDR3 protein: CASSSIMTGLNTGELFF
V gene: TRBV7-2; J gene: TRBJ2-3; D gene: .; clone size: many; CDR3 DNA: TGTGCCAGCAGCTTAGTGAGGCCTAGCGCTGGTGATACGCAGTATTTT; CDR3 protein: CASSLVRPSAGDTQYF
V gene: TRBV5-1; J gene: TRBJ2-7; D gene: TRBD1; clone size: .; CDR3 DNA: TGCGCCAGCAGCGGCCCGGGACAGGGGGCTGGAGAGCAGTACTTC; CDR3 protein: CASSGPGQGAGEQYF
V gene: TRBV20-1; J gene: TRBJ2-5; D gene: TRBD2; clone size: many; CDR3 DNA: TGCAGTGCTTCCAGCGGGGGCGTCCGAGAGACCCAGTACTTC; CDR3 protein: CSASSGGVRETQYF
V gene: TRBV10-3; J gene: TRBJ2-2; D gene: TRBD1; clone size: many; CDR3 DNA: TGTGCCATCAGTGAGTCCGCGACAGGGGGCGCGGTCGGGGAGCTGTTTTTT; CDR3 protein: CAISESATGGAVGELFF
V gene: TRBV7-9; J gene: TRBJ2-2; D gene: TRBD1; clone size: many; CDR3 DNA: TGTGCCAGCAGTATGCGGGTCCAAAGGGGGCCGAACACCGGGGAGCTGTTTTTT; CDR3 protein: CASSMRVQRGPNTGELFF
V gene: TRBV6-5; J gene: TRBJ2-7; D gene: .; clone size: many; CDR3 DNA: TGTGCCAGCAGATCCGGTGCCTACGAGCAGTACTTC; CDR3 protein: CASRSGAYEQYF
V gene: TRBV6-1; J gene: TRBJ2-1; D gene: .; clone size: many; CDR3 DNA: TGTGCCAGCAGTGAAGCTTGGCGGCTGTTCTTC; CDR3 protein: CASSEAWRLFF
V gene: TRBV19; J gene: TRBJ1-5; D gene: .; clone size: many; CDR3 DNA: TGTGCCAGTAGGGCGGGGACGGCCGGCCAGCGGTTTAATCAGCCCCAGCATTTT; CDR3 protein: CASRAGTAGQRFNQPQHF
V gene: TRBV7-2; J gene: TRBJ2-2; D gene: .; clone size: many; CDR3 DNA: TGTGCCAGCACCCGCACCGGGGAGCTGTTTTTT; CDR3 protein: CASTRTGELFF
V gene: TRBV27; J gene: TRBJ2-3; D gene: .; clone size: .; CDR3 DNA: TGTGCCGTCTTGGGCGATACGCAGTATTTT; CDR3 protein: CAVLGDTQYF
V gene: TRBV5-1; J gene: TRBJ2-4; D gene: .; clone size: medium-sized; CDR3 DNA: TGCGCCAGCAGCTTAGGGGTGGGACACGAAAACATTCAGTACTTC; CDR3 protein: CASSLGVGHENIQYF
V gene: TRBV2; J gene: TRBJ2-7; D gene: .; clone size: many; CDR3 DNA: TGTGCCAGCAGTGATATTTACGAGCAGTACTTC; CDR3 protein: CASSDIYEQYF
V gene: TRBV18; J gene: TRBJ2-3; D gene: .; clone size: many; CDR3 DNA: TGTGCCAGCTCACCATTGGGACGTCAGATATTCACAGATACGCAGTATTTT; CDR3 protein: CASSPLGRQIFTDTQYF
V gene: TRBV6-1; J gene: TRBJ2-2; D gene: .; clone size: many; CDR3 DNA: TGTGCCAGCAGGCGCACCGGGGAGCTGTTTTTT; CDR3 protein: CASRRTGELFF
V gene: TRBV28; J gene: TRBJ1-2; D gene: .; clone size: many; CDR3 DNA: TGTGCCAGCAGGTGGGACCTCAGCTATGGCTACACCTTC; CDR3 protein: CASRWDLSYGYTF
V gene: TRBV7-8; J gene: TRBJ1-2; D gene: .; clone size: .; CDR3 DNA: TGTGCCAGCAGCTTACATGTGGGAGCTCTTAACTATGGCTACACCTTC; CDR3 protein: CASSLHVGALNYGYTF
V gene: TRBV11-2; J gene: TRBJ1-5; D gene: TRBD1; clone size: many; CDR3 DNA: TGTGCCAGCAGCTTAGGGGGACAGGGCTATCAGCCCCAGCATTTT; CDR3 protein: CASSLGGQGYQPQHF
V gene: TRBV7-9; J gene: TRBJ2-7; D gene: .; clone size: .; CDR3 DNA: TGTGCCAGCAGCTCGCCTTCTTCCTCTTCCTACGAGCAGTACTTC; CDR3 protein: CASSSPSSSSYEQYF
V gene: TRBV5-6; J gene: TRBJ1-4; D gene: .; clone size: many; CDR3 DNA: TGTGCCAGCACCGCGGGGGAAAATGAAAAACTGTTTTTT; CDR3 protein: CASTAGENEKLFF